This is a list of T cell receptor beta chains from one sample in a study of vaccination effects on CD4 cells after COVID-19. Repertoires were generated with immunoSEQ multiplex PCR, while TCRdb's copy carries only in-frame clones and drops some. Of some 50,000 clones in the sample, about 74% were seen once. These receptors are not linked to any known antigen. Specimen: CD4+ T cells from PBMCs cultured with HCoV-OC43 spike peptides, collected after COVID-19 vaccination. Every receptor here comes from a human donor who received a COVID-19 vaccine. Each CDR3 is given with its conserved first and last residue. Fields, in order: D gene, V gene, J gene, clone size, CDR3 length, CDR3 protein, CDR3 DNA. A D gene is named only where the DNA matches it firmly. Rows may omit the clone size; those that give it use once, few, many or a size class.

D gene: -
V gene: TRBV5-8
J gene: TRBJ2-1
clone size: -
CDR3 length: 11
CDR3 protein: CASSLYNEQFF
CDR3 DNA: TGTGCCAGCAGCTTGTACAATGAGCAGTTCTTC

D gene: TRBD2
V gene: TRBV5-1
J gene: TRBJ2-3
clone size: -
CDR3 length: 18
CDR3 protein: CASHPDLGWEGVTDTQYF
CDR3 DNA: TGCGCCAGCCACCCGGACCTAGGGTGGGAGGGTGTTACAGATACGCAGTATTTT

D gene: -
V gene: TRBV3-1/TRBV3-2
J gene: TRBJ1-2
clone size: -
CDR3 length: 15
CDR3 protein: CASSSNLGGSGGYTF
CDR3 DNA: TGTGCCAGCAGCTCCAACCTGGGGGGATCGGGAGGCTACACCTTC

D gene: -
V gene: TRBV6-6
J gene: TRBJ2-2
clone size: -
CDR3 length: 16
CDR3 protein: CASSPHRTSNTGELFF
CDR3 DNA: TGTGCCAGCAGCCCCCACAGGACTTCGAACACCGGGGAGCTGTTTTTT

D gene: TRBD1
V gene: TRBV15
J gene: TRBJ1-1
clone size: -
CDR3 length: 14
CDR3 protein: CATSRDRGTEEAFF
CDR3 DNA: TGTGCCACCAGCAGAGATAGGGGGACAGAAGAAGCTTTCTTT

D gene: -
V gene: TRBV21-1
J gene: TRBJ1-5
clone size: large
CDR3 length: 17
CDR3 protein: CASSREDRALRYQPQHF
CDR3 DNA: TGTGCCAGCAGCAGAGAGGACAGGGCCTTAAGGTATCAGCCCCAGCATTTT

D gene: TRBD1
V gene: TRBV19
J gene: TRBJ1-6
clone size: once
CDR3 length: 13
CDR3 protein: CASAGQTNSPLHF
CDR3 DNA: TGTGCCAGTGCGGGACAGACTAATTCACCCCTCCACTTT

D gene: -
V gene: TRBV12-3/TRBV12-4
J gene: TRBJ1-4
clone size: -
CDR3 length: 13
CDR3 protein: CASNFGQSEKLFF
CDR3 DNA: TGTGCCAGCAATTTCGGACAGAGTGAAAAACTGTTTTTT

D gene: -
V gene: TRBV21-1
J gene: TRBJ1-5
clone size: -
CDR3 length: 16
CDR3 protein: CASSNPTGRFSQPQHF
CDR3 DNA: TGTGCCAGCAGCAATCCCACAGGGAGATTCAGTCAGCCCCAGCATTTT

D gene: -
V gene: TRBV5-4
J gene: TRBJ2-5
clone size: -
CDR3 length: 14
CDR3 protein: CASSLQNTQETQYF
CDR3 DNA: TGTGCCAGCAGCTTGCAGAATACGCAAGAGACCCAGTACTTC

D gene: -
V gene: TRBV19
J gene: TRBJ2-1
clone size: -
CDR3 length: 16
CDR3 protein: CASKKEPGSSYNEQFF
CDR3 DNA: TGTGCCAGTAAAAAGGAACCAGGGAGCTCCTACAATGAGCAGTTCTTC

D gene: -
V gene: TRBV6-1
J gene: TRBJ1-1
clone size: -
CDR3 length: 14
CDR3 protein: CASSEGLENTEAFF
CDR3 DNA: TGTGCCAGCAGTGAGGGGTTGGAGAACACTGAAGCTTTCTTT

D gene: TRBD1
V gene: TRBV5-6
J gene: TRBJ1-6
clone size: -
CDR3 length: 16
CDR3 protein: CASSLKRTGVNSPLHF
CDR3 DNA: TGTGCCAGCAGCTTGAAGCGGACAGGGGTGAATTCACCCCTCCACTTT

D gene: TRBD2
V gene: TRBV19
J gene: TRBJ2-3
clone size: once
CDR3 length: 16
CDR3 protein: CASSILGTTSPDTQYF
CDR3 DNA: TGTGCCAGTAGTATCTTAGGGACTACGAGTCCAGATACGCAGTATTTT

D gene: TRBD1
V gene: TRBV25-1
J gene: TRBJ1-4
clone size: -
CDR3 length: 15
CDR3 protein: CASSVQGAANEKLFF
CDR3 DNA: TGTGCCAGCAGTGTTCAGGGGGCAGCAAACGAAAAACTGTTTTTT

D gene: -
V gene: TRBV27
J gene: TRBJ1-2
clone size: -
CDR3 length: 14
CDR3 protein: CASSLYQGLHGYTF
CDR3 DNA: TGTGCCAGCAGTTTATATCAGGGTCTTCATGGCTACACCTTC

D gene: TRBD2
V gene: TRBV10-3
J gene: TRBJ2-1
clone size: -
CDR3 length: 16
CDR3 protein: CASTSASGSSYNEQFF
CDR3 DNA: TGTGCCTCGACTTCAGCTAGCGGGAGCTCCTACAATGAGCAGTTCTTC

D gene: -
V gene: TRBV11-2
J gene: TRBJ2-3
clone size: once
CDR3 length: 15
CDR3 protein: CASSLERVGTDTQYF
CDR3 DNA: TGTGCCAGCAGCTTAGAACGGGTAGGCACAGATACGCAGTATTTT

D gene: -
V gene: TRBV30
J gene: TRBJ1-1
clone size: -
CDR3 length: 14
CDR3 protein: CAWSVGTVNTEAFF
CDR3 DNA: TGTGCCTGGAGTGTAGGTACGGTGAACACTGAAGCTTTCTTT

D gene: TRBD2
V gene: TRBV23-1
J gene: TRBJ2-7
clone size: -
CDR3 length: 17
CDR3 protein: CASSQPALAGVYYEQYF
CDR3 DNA: TGCGCCAGCAGTCAACCGGCGTTAGCGGGGGTGTACTACGAGCAGTACTTC

D gene: -
V gene: TRBV24-1
J gene: TRBJ2-7
clone size: -
CDR3 length: 13
CDR3 protein: CATSDFGGNEQYF
CDR3 DNA: TGTGCCACCAGTGATTTTGGGGGAAACGAGCAGTACTTC

D gene: TRBD1
V gene: TRBV9
J gene: TRBJ1-3
clone size: -
CDR3 length: 16
CDR3 protein: CASSRLTGDSGNTIYF
CDR3 DNA: TGTGCCAGCAGCAGATTGACAGGGGACTCTGGAAACACCATATATTTT

D gene: TRBD2
V gene: TRBV3-1/TRBV3-2
J gene: TRBJ2-7
clone size: -
CDR3 length: 14
CDR3 protein: CASRREGGSYEQYF
CDR3 DNA: TGTGCCAGCAGACGCGAGGGAGGGTCCTACGAGCAGTACTTC

D gene: -
V gene: TRBV7-9
J gene: TRBJ1-1
clone size: few
CDR3 length: 13
CDR3 protein: CASSPGVLRKAFF
CDR3 DNA: TGTGCCAGCAGCCCTGGGGTGTTGCGGAAAGCTTTCTTT

D gene: -
V gene: TRBV5-4
J gene: TRBJ2-1
clone size: -
CDR3 length: 12
CDR3 protein: CASSLVRGEQFF
CDR3 DNA: TGTGCCAGCAGCTTGGTACGGGGTGAGCAGTTCTTC

D gene: -
V gene: TRBV12-3/TRBV12-4
J gene: TRBJ1-2
clone size: once
CDR3 length: 12
CDR3 protein: CASSPDSYGYTF
CDR3 DNA: TGTGCCAGCAGTCCCGACAGCTATGGCTACACCTTC

D gene: -
V gene: TRBV5-1
J gene: TRBJ2-1
clone size: -
CDR3 length: 15
CDR3 protein: CASSRDGSSYNEQFF
CDR3 DNA: TGCGCCAGCAGCCGGGACGGAAGCTCCTACAATGAGCAGTTCTTC

D gene: TRBD2
V gene: TRBV20-1
J gene: TRBJ2-1
clone size: -
CDR3 length: 15
CDR3 protein: CSASRLAGGLNEQFF
CDR3 DNA: TGCAGTGCTAGTAGGCTAGCGGGGGGCCTTAATGAGCAGTTCTTC

D gene: -
V gene: TRBV27
J gene: TRBJ2-3
clone size: -
CDR3 length: 14
CDR3 protein: CASNSRFERPTQYF
CDR3 DNA: TGTGCCAGCAACTCCCGCTTTGAGCGCCCCACGCAGTATTTT

D gene: -
V gene: TRBV28
J gene: TRBJ1-5
clone size: -
CDR3 length: 12
CDR3 protein: CASRRGAQPQHF
CDR3 DNA: TGTGCCAGCAGGAGAGGGGCCCAGCCCCAGCATTTT

D gene: -
V gene: TRBV2
J gene: TRBJ2-5
clone size: -
CDR3 length: 13
CDR3 protein: CASSKDYFGTQYF
CDR3 DNA: TGTGCCAGCAGCAAGGACTACTTTGGGACCCAGTACTTC

D gene: TRBD1
V gene: TRBV19
J gene: TRBJ2-6
clone size: -
CDR3 length: 16
CDR3 protein: CASTPGQVSGANVLTF
CDR3 DNA: TGTGCCAGTACCCCTGGACAGGTCTCTGGGGCCAACGTCCTGACTTTC

D gene: -
V gene: TRBV3-1/TRBV3-2
J gene: TRBJ2-5
clone size: -
CDR3 length: 16
CDR3 protein: CASSQDSWYTGETQYF
CDR3 DNA: TGTGCCAGCAGCCAAGATTCCTGGTATACCGGAGAGACCCAGTACTTC

D gene: -
V gene: TRBV18
J gene: TRBJ1-4
clone size: -
CDR3 length: 16
CDR3 protein: CASSSYERSFNEKLFF
CDR3 DNA: TGTGCCAGCTCATCTTACGAGAGGTCCTTTAATGAAAAACTGTTTTTT

D gene: -
V gene: TRBV6-6
J gene: TRBJ1-2
clone size: -
CDR3 length: 13
CDR3 protein: CASSAFNGGGYTF
CDR3 DNA: TGTGCCAGCAGTGCCTTTAATGGGGGTGGCTACACCTTC

D gene: -
V gene: TRBV27
J gene: TRBJ1-1
clone size: once
CDR3 length: 13
CDR3 protein: CASSPGWQYEAFF
CDR3 DNA: TGTGCCAGCAGTCCCGGTTGGCAATATGAAGCTTTCTTT

D gene: TRBD1
V gene: TRBV5-1
J gene: TRBJ1-3
clone size: -
CDR3 length: 13
CDR3 protein: CASKPTGANTIYF
CDR3 DNA: TGCGCCAGCAAGCCAACAGGGGCGAACACCATATATTTT

D gene: -
V gene: TRBV5-1
J gene: TRBJ2-1
clone size: -
CDR3 length: 15
CDR3 protein: CASSLRTVPDNEQFF
CDR3 DNA: TGCGCCAGCAGCCTAAGAACAGTTCCTGACAATGAGCAGTTCTTC

D gene: TRBD1
V gene: TRBV2
J gene: TRBJ2-7
clone size: few
CDR3 length: 13
CDR3 protein: CASSLQGDYEQYF
CDR3 DNA: TGTGCCAGCAGCCTCCAGGGGGACTACGAGCAGTACTTC

D gene: TRBD1
V gene: TRBV5-1
J gene: TRBJ2-3
clone size: -
CDR3 length: 15
CDR3 protein: CASSLSGQGTDTQYF
CDR3 DNA: TGCGCCAGCAGCTTATCTGGACAGGGCACAGATACGCAGTATTTT

D gene: -
V gene: TRBV5-6
J gene: TRBJ1-1
clone size: few
CDR3 length: 15
CDR3 protein: CASSLGRLMNTEAFF
CDR3 DNA: TGTGCCAGCAGCTTGGGTAGGTTAATGAACACTGAAGCTTTCTTT